Listed below are T cell receptor beta chains from one sample, sequenced in a study of T-cell reconstitution after alpha-beta-depleted transplantation in children. TCRdb reprocessed the PCR reads with MiXCR, giving one entry per CDR3 protein. The data show around 120,000 distinct CDR3 sequences, under 30% seen once. The source was PBMCs, mostly from graft donor cells, collected 180 days after TCRalphabeta/CD19-depleted stem cell transplant. All receptors derive from a male patient aged 2 to 9 who had a stem cell transplant for chronic granulomatous disease, so the T cells may come from the graft donor. Each CDR3 is given with its conserved first and last residue. A D gene is named only where the DNA matches it firmly. Not every row has a clone size; where given, it reads once, few, many or a size class.

J gene | V gene | D gene | clone size | CDR3 DNA | CDR3 protein
TRBJ2-5 | TRBV12-3/TRBV12-4 | TRBD2 | . | TGTGCCAGCAGTTTAGGGGCGGGGGATCGGGACCAGTACTTC | CASSLGAGDRDQYF
TRBJ2-3 | TRBV10-3 | TRBD2 | few | TGTGCCATCAGCATGACTAGCGGGGACACAGATACGCAGTATTTT | CAISMTSGDTDTQYF
TRBJ2-3 | TRBV15 | . | . | TGTGCCACCAGCTCAGGGGTTAGCACAGATACGCAGTATTTT | CATSSGVSTDTQYF
TRBJ2-2 | TRBV12-3/TRBV12-4 | . | many | TGTGCCAGCAGTACGCACCGGGACGGAACCGGGGAGCTGTTTTTT | CASSTHRDGTGELFF
TRBJ2-3 | TRBV15 | . | few | TGTGCCACCAGCCGACGCTTACTAGGGACAGATACGCAGTATTTT | CATSRRLLGTDTQYF
TRBJ2-7 | TRBV20-1 | TRBD2 | . | TGCTGTGCTAGAGATGCTCAGACTAGCGGGAGAACTTGGGAGCAGTACTTC | CCARDAQTSGRTWEQYF
TRBJ2-5 | TRBV18 | . | many | TGTGCCAGCTCACCGAGGGGGGCGTACCAAGAGACCCAGTACTTC | CASSPRGAYQETQYF
TRBJ2-3 | TRBV6-5 | TRBD1 | many | TGTGCCAGCAGTCCCCCCGGGACAGGGTTATCTTGGGATACGCAGTATTTT | CASSPPGTGLSWDTQYF
TRBJ2-1 | TRBV20-1 | . | many | TGCAGTGCTAGTGGGCAGGGGCTCTACAATGAGCAGTTCTTC | CSASGQGLYNEQFF
TRBJ2-1 | TRBV7-9 | TRBD2 | many | TGTGCCAGCAGCTTAGGGCTCCGGGGAGGGCCCTCCTACAATGAGCAGTTCTTC | CASSLGLRGGPSYNEQFF
TRBJ2-6 | TRBV6-1 | . | . | TGTGCCAGCAGTGCCGATTCTGGGGCCAACGTCCTGACTTTC | CASSADSGANVLTF
TRBJ2-3 | TRBV9 | . | few | TGTGCCAGCAGCGTAAGATCGATGGAAGCAGATACGCAGTATTTT | CASSVRSMEADTQYF
TRBJ1-1 | TRBV5-8 | . | few | TGTGCCAGCAGCTTGGGAGGGTTGATCATGAACACTGAAGCTTTCTTT | CASSLGGLIMNTEAFF
TRBJ2-7 | TRBV7-9 | . | . | TGTGCCAGCAGCCGGCGGGAAGGAGCCTACGAGCAGTACTTC | CASSRREGAYEQYF
TRBJ1-1 | TRBV18 | . | many | TGTGCCAGCTCACCACGGGGAAACACTGAAGCTTTCTTT | CASSPRGNTEAFF
TRBJ2-5 | TRBV5-1 | TRBD1 | many | TGCGCCAGCAGCTACCGGGACAGCTCTCAAGAGACCCAGTACTTC | CASSYRDSSQETQYF
TRBJ2-1 | TRBV3-1 | . | many | TGTGCCAGCAGCCCCTCGCCTAGCGTGCTTGGGGGCTCCTACAATGAGCAGTTCTTC | CASSPSPSVLGGSYNEQFF
TRBJ2-1 | TRBV12-3/TRBV12-4 | TRBD1 | many | TGTGCCAGCAGTTTCAGGGGGACAGATAATTACAATGAGCAGTTCTTC | CASSFRGTDNYNEQFF
TRBJ2-7 | TRBV12-3/TRBV12-4 | . | many | TGTGCCAGCAGTTTGTGGGGGCACGAGCAGTACTTC | CASSLWGHEQYF
TRBJ2-1 | TRBV9 | . | . | TGTGCCAGCAGTACGAGGAGCTCCTACAATGAGCAGTTCTTC | CASSTRSSYNEQFF
TRBJ2-7 | TRBV10-3 | . | many | TGTGCCATCAGTGAGTCTGTAGCGCCAGCCTACGAGCAGTACTTC | CAISESVAPAYEQYF
TRBJ2-1 | TRBV5-1 | . | once | TGCGCCAGCAGCTTACCCTGGGCTGGGCTCTACAATGAGCAGTTCTTC | CASSLPWAGLYNEQFF
TRBJ1-5 | TRBV27 | . | many | TGTGCCAGCAGTTCTTTCCCTAAGAAACATCAGCCCCAGCATTTT | CASSSFPKKHQPQHF
TRBJ2-1 | TRBV20-1 | TRBD2 | . | TGCAGTGCTAGAGACCCTTTGGCGGGAGAATGGAATGAGCAGTTCTTC | CSARDPLAGEWNEQFF
TRBJ1-1 | TRBV29-1 | . | . | TGCAGCGTCGTAAGCTTGGCGAACACTGAAGCTTTCTTT | CSVVSLANTEAFF
TRBJ1-5 | TRBV12-3/TRBV12-4 | . | few | TGTGCCAGCAGTTTACTTCAGGGAAGATCAGCCCAGCATTTT | CASSLLQGRSAQHF
TRBJ2-7 | TRBV7-6 | . | few | TGTGCCAGCAGCTTAGCTCTAGCGACCTACGAGCAGTACTTC | CASSLALATYEQYF
TRBJ2-2 | TRBV29-1 | TRBD1 | many | TGCAGCGGGACAGGGGGTACCGGGGAGCTGTTTTTT | CSGTGGTGELFF
TRBJ2-7 | TRBV20-1 | TRBD2 | . | TGCAGTCCGACTAGCCGCGTCTACGAGCAGTACTTC | CSPTSRVYEQYF
TRBJ1-5 | TRBV7-9 | . | . | TGTGCCAGCGGCCCCTCGGGCCCCTTCAGCAATCAGCCCCAGCATTTT | CASGPSGPFSNQPQHF
TRBJ2-1 | TRBV3-1 | . | few | TGTGCCAGCAGCCTGACAGTGAGCTCCTACAATGAGCAGTTCTTC | CASSLTVSSYNEQFF
TRBJ1-6 | TRBV28 | . | . | TGTGCCAGCAGTTTAGGGCCGGCTTCACCCCTCCACTTT | CASSLGPASPLHF
TRBJ2-1 | TRBV20-1 | TRBD2 | . | TGCAGTTCCAAAGTAGCTCTAGCGGGAGGTAATGAGCAGTTCTTC | CSSKVALAGGNEQFF
TRBJ1-5 | TRBV7-9 | TRBD1 | few | TGTGCCAGCAGTCGGACAGGGGATCAGCCCCAGCATTTT | CASSRTGDQPQHF
TRBJ2-1 | TRBV9 | . | . | TGTGCCAGCAGTCGAGAGGGCAAATACAATGAGCAGTTCTTC | CASSREGKYNEQFF
TRBJ2-1 | TRBV3-1 | . | . | TGTGCCAGCATGGGAGGCTTATTCGAGCAGTTCTTC | CASMGGLFEQFF
TRBJ2-1 | TRBV5-6 | TRBD2 | . | TGTGCCAGCAGCTTGGACAGCGGGAGTTATGGCAATGAGCAGTTCTTC | CASSLDSGSYGNEQFF
TRBJ2-5 | TRBV6-5 | TRBD2 | many | TGTGCCAGCCGAGCTAGCGGGAGTGAGACCCAGTACTTC | CASRASGSETQYF
TRBJ2-5 | TRBV20-1 | . | many | TGCAGTGCTAGCCTGGGGCAAGAGACCCAGTACTTC | CSASLGQETQYF
TRBJ2-5 | TRBV14 | . | many | TGTGCCAGCAGCCCGAGAGGTCATACCCTGCAAGAGACCCAGTACTTC | CASSPRGHTLQETQYF
TRBJ2-3 | TRBV20-1 | TRBD2 | few | TGCAGTGCTAGAGCACCCCCCGGACTAGGGCGTGGAGGAGATACGCAGTATTTT | CSARAPPGLGRGGDTQYF
TRBJ2-7 | TRBV18 | TRBD1 | few | TGTGCCAGCTCACCGGACAGGGACATCTCCTACGAGCAGTACTTC | CASSPDRDISYEQYF
TRBJ2-1 | TRBV7-2 | . | few | TGTGCCAGCAGCTTTCGAGGGGCGAGCTCCTACAATGAGCAGTTCTTC | CASSFRGASSYNEQFF
TRBJ1-5 | TRBV7-2 | TRBD1 | few | TGTGCCAGCAGCGTACAGGGGGATCAGCCCCAGCATTTT | CASSVQGDQPQHF
TRBJ1-1 | TRBV9 | TRBD1 | many | TGTGCCAGCAGCGTGGTTACAGGGGCGGAAGCTTTCTTT | CASSVVTGAEAFF
TRBJ2-3 | TRBV20-1 | TRBD2 | . | TGCAGTGCTAGACCACACCAGCGGGACACAGATACGCAGTATTTT | CSARPHQRDTDTQYF
TRBJ2-3 | TRBV5-1 | . | . | TGCGCCAGCAGCTCGACTAGGCTTAGCACAGATACGCAGTATTTT | CASSSTRLSTDTQYF
TRBJ2-2 | TRBV29-1 | . | many | TGCAGCGTTGCACCCCCAGACAGCGCGAACACCGGGGAGCTGTTTTTT | CSVAPPDSANTGELFF
TRBJ2-5 | TRBV12-3/TRBV12-4 | . | . | TGTGCCAGCAGTTTCCCAGCAGGGGCAGAGACCCAGTACTTC | CASSFPAGAETQYF
TRBJ2-7 | TRBV10-3 | . | many | TGTGCCATCATGGGGCCGGGAGCCTACGAGCAGTACTTC | CAIMGPGAYEQYF
TRBJ2-7 | TRBV7-2 | . | many | TGTGCCAGCAGCTTATCATCTAACATCTATTACGAGCAGTACTTC | CASSLSSNIYYEQYF
TRBJ2-3 | TRBV5-1 | . | many | TGCGCCAGCAGCTTGATGGCAGGGGGCACAGATACGCAGTATTTT | CASSLMAGGTDTQYF